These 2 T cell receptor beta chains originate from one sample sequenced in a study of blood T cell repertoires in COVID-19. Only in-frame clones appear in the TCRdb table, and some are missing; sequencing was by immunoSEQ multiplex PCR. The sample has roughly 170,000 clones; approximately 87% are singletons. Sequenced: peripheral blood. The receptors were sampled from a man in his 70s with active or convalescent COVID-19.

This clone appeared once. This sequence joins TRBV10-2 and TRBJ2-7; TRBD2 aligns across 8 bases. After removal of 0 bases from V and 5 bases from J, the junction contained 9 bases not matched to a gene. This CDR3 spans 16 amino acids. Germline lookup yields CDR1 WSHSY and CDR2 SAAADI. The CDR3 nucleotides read TGCGCCAGCAGTGAGTCGAGGTCTAGCGGGTTTGACGAGCAGTACTTC. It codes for CASSESRSSGFDEQYF.

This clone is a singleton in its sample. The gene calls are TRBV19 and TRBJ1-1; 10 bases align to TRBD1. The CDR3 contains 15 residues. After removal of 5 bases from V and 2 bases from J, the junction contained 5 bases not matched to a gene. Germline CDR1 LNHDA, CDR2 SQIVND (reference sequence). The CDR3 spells CASSPRTGGNTEAFF. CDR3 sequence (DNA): TGTGCCAGTAGTCCCCGGACAGGGGGAAACACTGAAGCTTTCTTT.